The entry that follows covers one TCR beta chain sequence. The antigen is unknown. This sample was taken from a study of T cell responses to AZD1222 COVID-19 vaccine. Findings and limits, study-wide: A reported finding is that nearly half of spike-specific TCRs target unmutated variant regions.

The CDR3 sequence is 13 residues long. The ends were cut back, 5 bases at V and 1 base at J, with 9 bases in the middle. Per the germline V gene, CDR1 is MNHEY and CDR2 is SMNVEV (reference sequence). Sequencing was performed with immunoSEQ multiplex PCR; in TCRdb, only in-frame clones are kept and a portion is missing. The sample carries under 200,000 clones, just over 90% recorded once. The TCR sequence derives from an adult who received the MenACWY meningococcal vaccine as a control. The sequenced sample was peripheral blood, obtained 28 days after the second dose of the MenACWY control vaccine. The genes are TRBV27 and TRBJ2-7; D gene unclear. CDR3 DNA sequence: TGTGCCAGCAGTCTTAGTGAATCCTACGAGCAGTACTTC. It codes for CASSLSESYEQYF.